These T cell receptor beta chains were read from a single sample in a study of T-cell memory formation after mild COVID-19. One entry per CDR3 protein results from TCRdb running MiXCR on the 5' RACE reads. This table holds fewer than 50,000 distinct CDR3 sequences, approximately 6.6% found once. The sample taken for sequencing was PBMCs or a T cell subset sorted from them (not recorded which). These receptors were taken from a man between 18 and 35 years old who had mild COVID-19 (a few samples of this study predate the infection). Cell type and time point are not known. Both conserved end residues are part of each CDR3. The order of the fields is D gene, V gene, J gene, clone size, CDR3 protein, CDR3 DNA. The D gene is left open where the match is weak. Some rows have no size entry. The others give once, few or many, or a class for an expanded clone.

TRBD2	TRBV29-1	TRBJ2-1	once	CSVEDGRGVGNEQFF	TGCAGCGTTGAAGATGGGCGGGGGGTTGGCAATGAGCAGTTCTTC
TRBD2	TRBV6-6	TRBJ2-3	.	CASLAGGTDTQYF	TGTGCCAGCCTGGCGGGGGGCACAGATACGCAGTATTTT
.	TRBV6-5	TRBJ2-7	.	CASRRGPEQYF	TGTGCCAGCAGACGGGGGCCCGAGCAGTACTTC
.	TRBV7-2	TRBJ1-2	.	CASSLAEGNYGYTF	TGTGCCAGCAGCTTAGCGGAGGGGAACTATGGCTACACCTTC
.	TRBV18	TRBJ1-2	.	CASSPPQGLGGYTF	TGTGCCAGCTCACCACCCCAGGGCCTCGGTGGCTACACCTTC
.	TRBV5-1	TRBJ2-2	.	CASSLSPAGTGELFF	TGCGCCAGCAGCTTGTCACCCGCTGGGACCGGGGAGCTGTTTTTT
.	TRBV18	TRBJ1-1	few	CASSPIRGGNTEAFF	TGTGCCAGCTCACCAATTAGAGGGGGGAACACTGAAGCTTTCTTT
TRBD2	TRBV29-1	TRBJ2-1	.	CSVGRLAERWNEQFF	TGCAGCGTTGGACGACTAGCGGAAAGATGGAATGAGCAGTTCTTC
TRBD1	TRBV6-2/TRBV6-3	TRBJ1-5	few	CASSYTMEVDRGWQPQHF	TGTGCCAGCAGTTACACGATGGAGGTGGACAGGGGGTGGCAGCCCCAGCATTTT
TRBD1	TRBV12-3/TRBV12-4	TRBJ2-2	.	CASSAAGTGSTGELFF	TGTGCCAGCAGCGCCGCCGGGACAGGGAGTACCGGGGAGCTGTTTTTT
TRBD2	TRBV5-1	TRBJ2-3	.	CASSLEAGVHTDTQYF	TGCGCCAGCAGCTTGGAAGCGGGGGTCCACACAGATACGCAGTATTTT
TRBD1	TRBV25-1	TRBJ2-7	few	CASSEAGGNEQYF	TGTGCCAGCAGTGAAGCAGGGGGCAATGAGCAGTACTTC
.	TRBV12-3/TRBV12-4	TRBJ2-7	many	CASSLRTRDSRQYF	TGTGCCAGCAGCCTACGAACCCGGGACTCCCGGCAGTACTTC
.	TRBV3-1	TRBJ1-1	.	CASSPPGGGSTEAFF	TGTGCCAGCAGCCCCCCCGGCGGTGGGAGCACTGAAGCTTTCTTT
.	TRBV7-2	TRBJ2-3	many	CASSFTDTDTQYF	TGTGCCAGCAGCTTTACAGACACAGATACGCAGTATTTT
.	TRBV19	TRBJ2-3	.	CASSRLMADTQYF	TGTGCCAGTAGTCGCCTTATGGCAGATACGCAGTATTTT
.	TRBV10-2	TRBJ2-3	.	CASSETTSHNTQYF	TGCGCCAGCAGTGAGACGACTAGTCACAATACGCAGTATTTT
.	TRBV27	TRBJ1-1	.	CASSTDSFGDTEAFF	TGTGCCAGCAGCACGGACAGTTTCGGGGACACTGAAGCTTTCTTT
.	TRBV10-2	TRBJ2-1	.	CASSAGYVEQFF	TGCGCCAGCAGTGCTGGTTATGTTGAGCAGTTCTTC
.	TRBV20-1	TRBJ1-6	few	CSAKGPSYNSPLHF	TGCAGTGCTAAGGGGCCCTCCTATAATTCACCCCTCCACTTT
.	TRBV6-2/TRBV6-3	TRBJ2-3	few	CASSATTDTQYF	TGTGCCAGCAGTGCGACCACAGATACGCAGTATTTT
.	TRBV6-2/TRBV6-3	TRBJ1-6	many	CASSYLTANSPLHF	TGTGCCAGCAGTTACCTGACAGCTAATTCACCCCTCCACTTT
TRBD1	TRBV20-1	TRBJ2-5	many	CSARGTGIETQYF	TGCAGTGCTAGAGGGACAGGAATAGAGACCCAGTACTTC
.	TRBV11-1	TRBJ2-5	.	CASSLGVGDETQYF	TGTGCCAGCAGCCTAGGAGTTGGTGATGAGACCCAGTACTTC
.	TRBV20-1	TRBJ2-1	.	CSARDARRGGATEGEQFF	TGCAGTGCTAGAGACGCCCGAAGGGGGGGGGCGACTGAGGGTGAGCAGTTCTTC
.	TRBV5-1	TRBJ1-5	.	CASSLAPGGALSNQPQHF	TGCGCCAGCAGCTTAGCCCCAGGAGGGGCTCTAAGCAATCAGCCCCAGCATTTT
.	TRBV4-2	TRBJ2-3	many	CASSQILADTQYF	TGTGCCAGCAGCCAAATCTTGGCAGATACGCAGTATTTT
.	TRBV11-2	TRBJ1-3	.	CASSAGNTIYF	TGTGCCAGCAGCGCCGGTAACACCATATATTTT
.	TRBV6-5	TRBJ2-7	few	CASSYSGGPYEQYF	TGTGCCAGCAGTTACTCGGGCGGTCCCTACGAGCAGTACTTC
TRBD2	TRBV5-4	TRBJ2-5	few	CASSQTSGPETQYF	TGTGCCAGCAGCCAGACTAGCGGGCCAGAGACCCAGTACTTC
.	TRBV6-1	TRBJ1-1	few	CASSWVRMNTEAFF	TGTGCCAGCAGCTGGGTCAGAATGAACACTGAAGCTTTCTTT
.	TRBV9	TRBJ2-2	many	CASSAQNTGELFF	TGTGCCAGCAGCGCTCAGAACACCGGGGAGCTGTTTTTT
.	TRBV4-2	TRBJ2-2	few	CASSLTRTVNTGELFF	TGTGCCAGCAGCCTCACCCGGACGGTGAACACCGGGGAGCTGTTTTTT
.	TRBV20-1	TRBJ2-3	many	CSAIRGVGTDTQYF	TGCAGTGCTATAAGGGGGGTGGGCACAGATACGCAGTATTTT
.	TRBV20-1	TRBJ1-4	many	CSAFGLTNEKLFF	TGCAGTGCTTTTGGGCTCACTAATGAAAAACTGTTTTTT
TRBD1	TRBV4-3	TRBJ1-2	once	CASSQDPRQGDGYTF	TGCGCCAGCAGCCAAGATCCGAGACAGGGCGACGGCTACACCTTC
TRBD2	TRBV7-6	TRBJ2-2	few	CASSRGGNTGELFF	TGTGCCAGCAGCCGCGGGGGAAACACCGGGGAGCTGTTTTTT
.	TRBV5-1	TRBJ2-4	many	CASSFAGTLAKNIQYF	TGCGCCAGCAGCTTCGCAGGGACCCTAGCCAAAAACATTCAGTACTTC
.	TRBV3-1	TRBJ2-3	many	CASSQEGGTDTQYF	TGTGCCAGCAGCCAAGAGGGGGGCACAGATACGCAGTATTTT
TRBD1	TRBV5-5	TRBJ1-6	few	CASRTGTYNSPLHF	TGTGCCAGCCGGACAGGGACCTATAATTCACCCCTCCACTTT
.	TRBV5-1	TRBJ2-5	many	CASSLLSRNEETQYF	TGCGCCAGCAGCTTGTTGTCGAGGAATGAAGAGACCCAGTACTTC
.	TRBV7-2	TRBJ1-2	few	CASSLRDLNYGYTF	TGTGCCAGCAGCCTACGGGACCTTAACTATGGCTACACCTTC
TRBD2	TRBV15	TRBJ2-1	many	CASTPGLAGGNEQFF	TGTGCCTCAACCCCGGGACTAGCGGGGGGCAATGAGCAGTTCTTC
.	TRBV7-2	TRBJ1-3	few	CASSSGRGNTIYF	TGTGCCAGCAGCTCAGGACGGGGAAACACCATATATTTT
.	TRBV29-1	TRBJ1-2	few	CSVATTRVVDGYTF	TGCAGCGTAGCTACAACCAGGGTTGTAGACGGCTACACCTTC
.	TRBV5-1	TRBJ1-2	.	CASSLVLQVGYTF	TGCGCCAGCAGCTTGGTCCTACAGGTCGGCTACACCTTC
.	TRBV3-1	TRBJ2-5	few	CASSQGFQGGQETQYF	TGTGCCAGCAGCCAAGGTTTCCAGGGTGGTCAAGAGACCCAGTACTTC
TRBD2	TRBV7-8	TRBJ2-1	few	CASSRLAGGSRNEQFF	TGTGCCAGCAGCAGACTAGCGGGGGGGAGTAGGAATGAGCAGTTCTTC
.	TRBV30	TRBJ1-6	few	CAWSVPGSPLHF	TGTGCCTGGAGTGTACCTGGGTCACCCCTCCACTTT
.	TRBV5-6	TRBJ1-3	.	CASSLTRGNTIYF	TGTGCCAGCAGCCTGACCCGCGGAAACACCATATATTTT
.	TRBV5-1	TRBJ1-3	.	CASSLEARGLPGNTIYF	TGCGCCAGCAGCTTGGAGGCCCGGGGTCTCCCTGGAAACACCATATATTTT
.	TRBV4-3	TRBJ1-2	few	CASSQDRQYGYTF	TGCGCCAGCAGCCAAGACCGGCAGTATGGCTACACCTTC